These T cell receptor beta chains were read from a single sample in a study of a mutant IDH1 vaccine in newly diagnosed glioma. These receptors' targets are unknown. The repertoire was sequenced with immunoSEQ multiplex PCR; TCRdb's copy has only in-frame clones and lacks some. Among tens of thousands of clones listed, around four fifths were seen once. The material was PBMCs, obtained from a glioma patient whose treatment included an IDH1 peptide vaccine. These receptor sequences come from a woman in her forties or fifties with glioma. Both conserved end residues are part of each CDR3. D genes are given only for firm matches. Clone sizes are given selectively: once, few, many, or a class where the clone is expanded.

>TRBD1|TRBV2|TRBJ1-1|few
CASAGTGNTEAFF
TGTGCCAGCGCCGGGACAGGGAACACTGAAGCTTTCTTT
>-|TRBV19|TRBJ1-3|medium-sized
CASKPSGNTIYF
TGTGCCAGTAAACCCTCTGGAAACACCATATATTTT
>-|TRBV15|TRBJ2-6|-
CATSFSRSGANVLTF
TGTGCCACCAGCTTTAGCCGTTCTGGGGCCAACGTCCTGACTTTC
>TRBD1|TRBV7-2|TRBJ2-7|-
CASSSGQISLPTF
TGTGCCAGCAGCTCGGGACAGATCTCACTCCCGACCTTC
>-|TRBV6-1|TRBJ1-6|-
CASSDMPGVDSPLHF
TGTGCCAGCAGCGATATGCCAGGGGTGGATTCACCCCTCCACTTT
>TRBD2|TRBV30|TRBJ2-2|few
CAWSPAGAGELFF
TGTGCCTGGAGTCCAGCGGGGGCCGGGGAGCTGTTTTTT
>-|TRBV5-1|TRBJ1-3|-
CASSLASSSSGNTIYF
TGCGCCAGCAGCTTGGCCTCGAGTTCCTCTGGAAACACCATATATTTT
>TRBD1|TRBV16|TRBJ2-1|few
CASSPRTGAYNEQFF
TGTGCCAGCAGCCCTCGGACAGGGGCCTACAATGAGCAGTTCTTC
>-|TRBV6-5|TRBJ2-1|-
CASSYGGNEQFF
TGTGCCAGCAGTTACGGGGGGAATGAGCAGTTCTTC
>-|TRBV27|TRBJ1-5|-
CASSARSVFNQPQHF
TGTGCCAGCAGCGCCCGTTCGGTTTTCAATCAGCCCCAGCATTTT
>-|TRBV6-6|TRBJ2-7|-
CASSYLTGDYEQYF
TGTGCCAGCAGTTACCTGACAGGAGACTACGAGCAGTACTTC
>-|TRBV4-1|TRBJ2-7|-
CASSQGGSIYEQYF
TGCGCCAGCAGCCAAGGCGGCAGCATCTACGAGCAGTACTTC
>-|TRBV13|TRBJ1-4|once
CASTSGRNEKLFF
TGTGCCAGCACCAGCGGGAGGAATGAAAAACTGTTTTTT
>-|TRBV16|TRBJ1-5|-
CASSRNEEGNQPQHF
TGTGCCAGCAGCCGGAACGAAGAGGGCAATCAGCCCCAGCATTTT
>-|TRBV9|TRBJ2-5|-
CASSVGGGKETQYF
TGTGCCAGCAGCGTGGGGGGCGGGAAAGAGACCCAGTACTTC
>-|TRBV19|TRBJ1-1|-
CASSIVTDDTEAFF
TGTGCCAGTAGTATTGTGACCGATGACACTGAAGCTTTCTTT
>-|TRBV2|TRBJ2-1|-
CASSALGYEQFF
TGTGCCAGCAGTGCCCTCGGGTACGAGCAGTTCTTC
>TRBD1|TRBV29-1|TRBJ1-6|once
CSVQVGTGGSPLHF
TGCAGCGTTCAAGTCGGGACAGGCGGCTCACCCCTCCACTTT
>-|TRBV9|TRBJ2-3|few
CASSVSAGVGVDTQYF
TGTGCCAGCAGCGTATCGGCCGGCGTCGGAGTCGATACGCAGTATTTT
>-|TRBV9|TRBJ1-2|-
CASSVSPDEAYYGYTF
TGTGCCAGCAGCGTAAGTCCTGATGAAGCTTACTATGGCTACACCTTC
>-|TRBV7-2|TRBJ1-2|-
CASSHGERQNYGYTF
TGTGCCAGCAGCCACGGTGAGCGGCAAAACTATGGCTACACCTTC
>-|TRBV10-3|TRBJ2-3|-
CAISESRDLTDTQYF
TGTGCCATCAGTGAGTCCCGGGATCTCACAGATACGCAGTATTTT
>TRBD1|TRBV19|TRBJ1-5|-
CASSIQGAGNQPQHF
TGTGCCAGTAGTATACAGGGGGCCGGCAATCAGCCCCAGCATTTT
>TRBD1|TRBV6-1|TRBJ1-1|-
CASSEPGRQGEAFF
TGTGCCAGCAGTGAACCGGGTAGACAGGGTGAAGCTTTCTTT
>TRBD1|TRBV7-9|TRBJ1-4|-
CASSLELGQGNEKLFF
TGTGCCAGCAGCTTAGAGTTGGGACAGGGGAATGAAAAACTGTTTTTT
>TRBD1|TRBV10-2|TRBJ2-7|-
CASMGRDSGSYEQYF
TGCGCCAGCATGGGTAGGGACAGCGGCTCCTACGAGCAGTACTTC
>-|TRBV27|TRBJ2-2|-
CASSLIFDTGELFF
TGTGCCAGCAGTTTAATCTTTGACACCGGGGAGCTGTTTTTT
>-|TRBV4-1|TRBJ1-2|-
CASSQVFGDSGYTF
TGCGCCAGCAGCCAAGTTTTCGGGGATAGTGGCTACACCTTC
>-|TRBV27|TRBJ2-6|-
CASSFYLNAGANVLTF
TGTGCCAGCAGTTTCTATTTGAACGCTGGGGCCAACGTCCTGACTTTC
>TRBD1|TRBV2|TRBJ2-2|once
CATGQANTGELFF
TGTGCCACCGGACAGGCGAACACCGGGGAGCTGTTTTTT
>-|TRBV6-5|TRBJ2-3|-
CASSYPSADTQYF
TGTGCCAGCAGTTACCCCTCGGCCGATACGCAGTATTTT
>TRBD1|TRBV7-2|TRBJ2-7|once
CASSLTGGEYYEQYF
TGTGCCAGCAGCCTCACAGGGGGAGAGTACTACGAGCAGTACTTC
>-|TRBV2|TRBJ1-5|few
CASSVDRIYQPQHF
TGTGCCAGCAGTGTAGACAGAATTTATCAGCCCCAGCATTTT
>TRBD1|TRBV7-2|TRBJ1-1|-
CASSFDTGATEAFF
TGTGCCAGCAGCTTTGACACAGGGGCCACTGAAGCTTTCTTT
>-|TRBV19|TRBJ2-3|-
CASSMGAAMDTQYF
TGTGCCAGTAGTATGGGGGCAGCCATGGATACGCAGTATTTT
>TRBD1|TRBV5-1|TRBJ2-2|-
CASSFDRGLNTGELFF
TGCGCCAGCAGCTTCGACAGGGGCCTCAACACCGGGGAGCTGTTTTTT
>TRBD1|TRBV7-9|TRBJ2-1|-
CASSFQYLGQGEFF
TGTGCCAGCAGCTTCCAGTATTTGGGACAGGGGGAGTTCTTC
>TRBD1|TRBV5-5|TRBJ2-2|-
CASSKGQGISGELFF
TGTGCCAGCAGCAAGGGACAGGGGATTTCGGGGGAGCTGTTTTTT
>-|TRBV29-1|TRBJ1-3|-
CSVEKGQEGNTIYF
TGCAGCGTTGAGAAGGGGCAGGAGGGAAACACCATATATTTT
>-|TRBV30|TRBJ1-1|-
CAWTPGGGRGTEAFF
TGTGCCTGGACCCCTGGGGGGGGAAGGGGCACTGAAGCTTTCTTT
>-|TRBV29-1|TRBJ2-1|few
CSVDERRDEQFF
TGCAGCGTGGATGAGAGGCGCGATGAGCAGTTCTTC
>TRBD2|TRBV6-1|TRBJ2-2|-
CASSEASGGAGELFF
TGTGCCAGCAGTGAAGCTAGCGGGGGGGCCGGGGAGCTGTTTTTT